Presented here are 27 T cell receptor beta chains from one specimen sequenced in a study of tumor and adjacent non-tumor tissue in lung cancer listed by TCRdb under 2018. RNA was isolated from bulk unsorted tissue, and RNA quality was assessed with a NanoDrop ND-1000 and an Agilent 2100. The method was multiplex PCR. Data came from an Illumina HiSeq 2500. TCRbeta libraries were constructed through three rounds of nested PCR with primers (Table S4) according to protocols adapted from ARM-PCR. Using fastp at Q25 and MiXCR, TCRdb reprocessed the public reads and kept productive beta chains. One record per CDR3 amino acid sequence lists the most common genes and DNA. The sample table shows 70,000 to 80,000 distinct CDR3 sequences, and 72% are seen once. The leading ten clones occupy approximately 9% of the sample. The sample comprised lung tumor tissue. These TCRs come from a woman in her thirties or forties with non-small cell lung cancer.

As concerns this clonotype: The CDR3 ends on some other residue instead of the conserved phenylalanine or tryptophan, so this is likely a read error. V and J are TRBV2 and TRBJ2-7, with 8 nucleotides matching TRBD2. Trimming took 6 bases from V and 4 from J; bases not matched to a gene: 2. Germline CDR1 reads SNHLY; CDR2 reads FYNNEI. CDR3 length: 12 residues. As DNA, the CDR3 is TGTGCCAGCAGCCGGGGGGGTTACGAGCAGTACTCC. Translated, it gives CASSRGGYEQYS.

The CDR3 nucleotides are TGTGCCAGCAGTTTCACTACAGGAACTAATGAAAAACTGTTTTTT. It is translated as CASSFTTGTNEKLFF. The chain couples TRBV6-5 to TRBJ1-4, with D possibly matching TRBD1 (5 bases). The CDR3 spans 15 residues. Trimming left V 4 bases short and J 1 base short, with 10 bases between. Looked up from germline, CDR1 is MNHEY and CDR2 is SVGAGI.

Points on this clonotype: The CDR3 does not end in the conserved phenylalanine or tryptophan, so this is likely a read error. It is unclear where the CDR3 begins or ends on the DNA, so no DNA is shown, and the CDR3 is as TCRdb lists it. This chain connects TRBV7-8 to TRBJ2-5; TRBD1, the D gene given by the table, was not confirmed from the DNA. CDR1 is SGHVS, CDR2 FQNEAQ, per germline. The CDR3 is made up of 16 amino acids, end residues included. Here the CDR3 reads CASSSYSKGTQETQYL.

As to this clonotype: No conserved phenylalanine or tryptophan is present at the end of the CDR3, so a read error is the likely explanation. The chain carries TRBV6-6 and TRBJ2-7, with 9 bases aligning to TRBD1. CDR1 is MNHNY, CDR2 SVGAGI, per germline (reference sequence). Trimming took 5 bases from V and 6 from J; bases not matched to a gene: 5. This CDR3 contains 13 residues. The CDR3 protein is CASSRTGDAEQYL. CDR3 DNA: TGTGCCAGCAGTAGGACAGGGGACGCCGAGCAGTACCTC.

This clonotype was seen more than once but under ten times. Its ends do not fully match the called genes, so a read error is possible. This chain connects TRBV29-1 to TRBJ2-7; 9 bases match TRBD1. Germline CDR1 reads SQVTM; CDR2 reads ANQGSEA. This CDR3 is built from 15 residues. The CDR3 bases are TGCAGCGTTGAAAGCTGGGACAGGGACAAGTACGAGCAATACTTC. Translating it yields CSVESWDRDKYEQYF.

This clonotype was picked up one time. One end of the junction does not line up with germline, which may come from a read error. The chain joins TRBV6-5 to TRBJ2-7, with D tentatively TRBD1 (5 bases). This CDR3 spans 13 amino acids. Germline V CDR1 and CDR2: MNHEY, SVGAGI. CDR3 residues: CVSRVQTWDEQYF. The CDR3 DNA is TGTGTCAGCAGGGTACAGACTTGGGACGAGCAGTACTTC.

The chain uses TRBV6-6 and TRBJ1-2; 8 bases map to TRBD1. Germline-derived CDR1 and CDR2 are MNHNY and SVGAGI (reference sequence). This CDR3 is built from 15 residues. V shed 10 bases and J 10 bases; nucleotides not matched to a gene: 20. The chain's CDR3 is CATSPMDRVTDDYTF. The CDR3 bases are TGTGCCACCAGCCCCATGGACAGGGTTACCGATGACTACACCTTC.

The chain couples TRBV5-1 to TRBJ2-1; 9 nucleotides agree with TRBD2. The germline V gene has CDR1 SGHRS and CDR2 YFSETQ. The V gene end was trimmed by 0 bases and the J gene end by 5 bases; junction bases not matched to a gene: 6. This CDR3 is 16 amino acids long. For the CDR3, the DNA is TGCGCCAGCAGCTTGGCCGGGGGCGGGGGGGACAATGAGCAGTTCTTC. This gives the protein CASSLAGGGGDNEQFF.

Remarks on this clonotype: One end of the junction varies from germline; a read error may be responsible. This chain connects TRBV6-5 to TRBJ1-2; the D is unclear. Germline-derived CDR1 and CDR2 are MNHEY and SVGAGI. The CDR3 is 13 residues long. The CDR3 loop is CANSPGSDYGYTF. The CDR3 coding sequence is TGTGCCAACAGTCCCGGGAGTGATTATGGCTACACTTTT.

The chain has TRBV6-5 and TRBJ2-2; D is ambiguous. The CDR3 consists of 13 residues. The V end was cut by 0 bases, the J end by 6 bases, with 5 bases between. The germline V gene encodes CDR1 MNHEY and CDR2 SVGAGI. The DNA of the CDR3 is TGTGCCAGCAGTTACTCAGCAGCCGGGGAGCTGTTTTTT. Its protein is CASSYSAAGELFF.

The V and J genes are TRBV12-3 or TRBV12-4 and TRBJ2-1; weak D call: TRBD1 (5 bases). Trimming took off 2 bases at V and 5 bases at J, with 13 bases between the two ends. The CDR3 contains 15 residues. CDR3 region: CASSLWWGGNNEQFF. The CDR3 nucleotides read TGTGCCAGCAGTTTATGGTGGGGCGGAAACAATGAGCAGTTCTTC.

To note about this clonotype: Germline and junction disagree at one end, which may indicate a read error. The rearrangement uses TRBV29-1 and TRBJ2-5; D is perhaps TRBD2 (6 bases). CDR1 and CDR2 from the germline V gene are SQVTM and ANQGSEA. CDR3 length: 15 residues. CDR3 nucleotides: TGTAACGTTGCCCCCACTAGCACTCGGTTTGAGACCCAGTACTTC. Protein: CNVAPTSTRFETQYF. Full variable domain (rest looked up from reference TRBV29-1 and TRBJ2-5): SAVISQKPSRDICQRGTSLTIQCQVDSQVTMMFWYRQQPGQSLTLIATANQGSEATYESGFVIDKFPISRPNLTFSTLTVSNMSPEDSSIYLCNVAPTSTRFETQYFGPGTRLLVL.

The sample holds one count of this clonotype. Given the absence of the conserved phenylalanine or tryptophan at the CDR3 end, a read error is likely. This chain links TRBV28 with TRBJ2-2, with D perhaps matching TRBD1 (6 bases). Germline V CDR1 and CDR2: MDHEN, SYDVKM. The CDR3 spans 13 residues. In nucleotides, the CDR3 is TGTGCCTGCAGACGGACAGACACCGGTGAGCTGTTTTTA. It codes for CACRRTDTGELFL.

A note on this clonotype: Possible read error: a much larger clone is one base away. CDR3 loop: CVSRDWGSNQPQHF. As DNA, the CDR3 is TGTGTCAGCAGAGATTGGGGTAGCAATCAGCCCCAGCATTTT. V gene TRBV6-5 combines with J gene TRBJ1-5; D unresolved. CDR1 and CDR2 from the germline V gene are MNHEY and SVGAGI. The CDR3 has 14 amino acids.

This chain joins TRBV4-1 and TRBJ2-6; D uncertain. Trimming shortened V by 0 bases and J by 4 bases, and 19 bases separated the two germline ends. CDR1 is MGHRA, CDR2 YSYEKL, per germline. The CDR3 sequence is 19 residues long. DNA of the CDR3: TGCGCCAGCAGCCAAGAGACCCCGAGGATCTTCCCCGGGGCCAACGTCCTGACTTTC. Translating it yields CASSQETPRIFPGANVLTF.

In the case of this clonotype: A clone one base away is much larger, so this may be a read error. CDR3 sequence (DNA): TGTGTCTGGAACAGGGACTCCTACGAGCAGTACTTC. The encoded protein is CVWNRDSYEQYF. This chain links TRBV30 with TRBJ2-7; tentative D call: TRBD1 (6 bases). CDR3 length: 12 residues. The germline gives CDR1 GTSNPN, CDR2 SVGIG (reference sequence).

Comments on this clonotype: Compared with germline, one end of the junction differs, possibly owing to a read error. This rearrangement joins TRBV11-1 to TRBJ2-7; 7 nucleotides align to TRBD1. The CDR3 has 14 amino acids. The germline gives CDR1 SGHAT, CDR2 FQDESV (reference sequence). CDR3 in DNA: TGTACCAGCAGCTCAGGACAGGAGTACTACGAGCAGTACTTC. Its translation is CTSSSGQEYYEQYF. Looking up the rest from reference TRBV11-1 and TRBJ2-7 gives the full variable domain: EAEVAQSPRYKITEKSQAVAFWCDPISGHATLYWYRQILGQGPELLVQFQDESVVDDSQLPKDRFSAERLKGVDSTLKIQPAELGDSAMYLCTSSSGQEYYEQYFGPGTRLTVT.

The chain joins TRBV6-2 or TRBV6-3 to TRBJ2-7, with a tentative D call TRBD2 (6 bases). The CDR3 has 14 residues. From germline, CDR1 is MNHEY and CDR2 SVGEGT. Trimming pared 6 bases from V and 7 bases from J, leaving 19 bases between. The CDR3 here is CASRVTGCREEQYF. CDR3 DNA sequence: TGTGCCAGCAGAGTTACTGGATGTCGGGAGGAGCAGTACTTC.

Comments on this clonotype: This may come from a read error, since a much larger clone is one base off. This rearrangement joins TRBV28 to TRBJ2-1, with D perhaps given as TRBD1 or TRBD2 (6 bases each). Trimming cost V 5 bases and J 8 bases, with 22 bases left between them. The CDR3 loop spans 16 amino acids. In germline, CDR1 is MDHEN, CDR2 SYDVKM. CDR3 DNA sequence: TGTGCCAGCAGTCCCATAGGGGGAGGATTCCGAGATGAGCAGTTCTTC. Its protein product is CASSPIGGGFRDEQFF.

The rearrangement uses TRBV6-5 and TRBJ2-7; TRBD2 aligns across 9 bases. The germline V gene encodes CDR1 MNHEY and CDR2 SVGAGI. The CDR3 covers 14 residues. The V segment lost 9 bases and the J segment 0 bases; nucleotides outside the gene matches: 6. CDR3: CASMSSGASYEQYF. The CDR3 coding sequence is TGTGCCAGTATGTCTAGCGGGGCCTCCTACGAGCAGTACTTC.

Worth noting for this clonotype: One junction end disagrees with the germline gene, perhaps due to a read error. The DNA of the CDR3 is TGTGCCAGTAGCCTAACACTGGACACTGAATCTTTCTTT. It translates to CASSLTLDTESFF. The chain couples TRBV11-2 to TRBJ1-1; a possible D gene is TRBD1 (5 bases). From germline, CDR1 is SGHAT and CDR2 FQNNGV. CDR3 size: 13 residues.

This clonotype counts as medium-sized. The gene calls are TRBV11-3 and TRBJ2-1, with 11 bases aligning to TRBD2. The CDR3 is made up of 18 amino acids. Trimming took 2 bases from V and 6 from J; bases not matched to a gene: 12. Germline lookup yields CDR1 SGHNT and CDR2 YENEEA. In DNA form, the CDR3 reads TGTGCCAGCAGCTTACAAGTTTCGCGGCTAGCGGGGGGCAATGAGCAGTTCTTC. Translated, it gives CASSLQVSRLAGGNEQFF.

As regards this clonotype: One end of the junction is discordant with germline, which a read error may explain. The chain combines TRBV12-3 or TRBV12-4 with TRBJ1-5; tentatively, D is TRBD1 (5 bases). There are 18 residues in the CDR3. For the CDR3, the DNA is TGTGCCAGCAGCCTTTACACAGGAGTACCAGGAGGCAATCAGCCCCTGTATTTT. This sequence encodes CASSLYTGVPGGNQPLYF.

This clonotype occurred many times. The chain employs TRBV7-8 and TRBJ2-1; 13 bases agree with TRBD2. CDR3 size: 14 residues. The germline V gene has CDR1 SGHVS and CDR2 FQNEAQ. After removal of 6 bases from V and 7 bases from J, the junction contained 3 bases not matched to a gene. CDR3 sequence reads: CASSRTSGGNEQFF. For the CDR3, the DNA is TGTGCCAGCAGTCGGACTAGCGGGGGAAATGAGCAGTTCTTC.

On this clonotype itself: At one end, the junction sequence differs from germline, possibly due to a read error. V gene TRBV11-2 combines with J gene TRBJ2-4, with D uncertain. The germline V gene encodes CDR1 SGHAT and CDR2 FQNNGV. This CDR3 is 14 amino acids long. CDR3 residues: CASSLTGSKYIQCF. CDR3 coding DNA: TGTGCCAGTAGCCTCACGGGCAGTAAATACATTCAGTGCTTC.

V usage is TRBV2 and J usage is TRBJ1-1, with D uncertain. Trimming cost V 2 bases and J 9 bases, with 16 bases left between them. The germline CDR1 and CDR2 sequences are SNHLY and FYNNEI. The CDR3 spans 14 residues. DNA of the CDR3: TGTGCCAGCAGTGAAACTCCGGGCAGGAGTCAAGCTTTCTTT. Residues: CASSETPGRSQAFF.

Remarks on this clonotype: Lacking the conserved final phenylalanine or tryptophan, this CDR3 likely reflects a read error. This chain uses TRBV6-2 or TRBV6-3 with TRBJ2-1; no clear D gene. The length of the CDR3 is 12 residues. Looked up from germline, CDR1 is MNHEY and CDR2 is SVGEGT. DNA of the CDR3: TGTGGCAGCAGCCGCTATGGTAATGAGCAGTTCTCC. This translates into CGSSRYGNEQFS.